This T cell receptor (beta chain) was profiled in a study of blood T cells in healthy people across ages. Using a J-beta primer mix together with a sample-barcoded 5' primer, a second PCR was run for about 7 to 12 cycles. Unique molecular identifiers of 12 random nucleotides labeled each cDNA. All samples gave at least 2.5 million CDR3-containing paired-end reads. TCRdb reprocessed the 5' RACE reads via MiXCR and lists one record per CDR3 protein. The data show roughly 700,000 distinct CDR3 sequences, around 32% seen once. At least 5 micrograms of total RNA were extracted per sample. The CDR3 has 13 residues. With 8 bases removed from V and 4 bases from J, the gap between germline ends came to 15 bases. Germline CDR1 MDHEN, CDR2 SYDVKM. This clonotype occurred many times.

This TCR was sampled from a woman older than 75 in good health. Sequenced sample: blood. J is TRBJ2-7 and V is TRBV28; D remains ambiguous. The CDR3 spells CASRTTKPYEQYF. Written as DNA, the CDR3 is TGTGCCAGCCGAACTACGAAGCCTTACGAGCAGTACTTC.